This T cell receptor beta chain is from a study of PD-L1 blockade in urothelial cancer. This CDR3 is 13 amino acids long. The protocol was immunoSEQ multiplex PCR, while the TCRdb copy is restricted to in-frame clones and leaves out a portion. The profile shows 90,000 to 100,000 clones, roughly 89% of them singletons. Indicated time point: pretreatment peripheral blood. This receptor was obtained from a man between 60 and 75 years old with urothelial cancer. The gene calls are TRBV21-1 and TRBJ2-3; the table's D gene call, TRBD2, was not cross checked with the DNA. TRBV21-1 is given as a pseudogene. The sequencing here drew on PBMCs, taken around atezolizumab (anti-PD-L1) treatment. The CDR3 nucleotides read TGTGCCAGCAGCTCTGGGAGGGTGGATACGCAGTATTTT. It translates to CASSSGRVDTQYF.